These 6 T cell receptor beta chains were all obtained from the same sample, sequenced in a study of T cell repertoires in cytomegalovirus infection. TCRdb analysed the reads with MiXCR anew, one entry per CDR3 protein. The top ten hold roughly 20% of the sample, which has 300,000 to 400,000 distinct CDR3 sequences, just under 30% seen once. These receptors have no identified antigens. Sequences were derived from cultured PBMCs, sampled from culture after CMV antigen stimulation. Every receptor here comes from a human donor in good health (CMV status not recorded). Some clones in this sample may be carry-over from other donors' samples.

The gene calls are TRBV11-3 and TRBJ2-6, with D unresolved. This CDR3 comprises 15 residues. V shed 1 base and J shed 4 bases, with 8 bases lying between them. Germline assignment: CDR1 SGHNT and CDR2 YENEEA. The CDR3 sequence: CASSLALAGANVLTF. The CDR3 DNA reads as TGTGCCAGCAGCTTAGCCCTTGCCGGGGCCAACGTCCTGACTTTC.

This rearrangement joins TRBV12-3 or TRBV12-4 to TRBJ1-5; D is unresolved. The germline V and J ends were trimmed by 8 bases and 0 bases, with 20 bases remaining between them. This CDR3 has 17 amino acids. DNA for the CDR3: TGTGCCAGCCTCGCTGGGAGGACCCTCTATAGCAATCAGCCCCAGCATTTT. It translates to CASLAGRTLYSNQPQHF.

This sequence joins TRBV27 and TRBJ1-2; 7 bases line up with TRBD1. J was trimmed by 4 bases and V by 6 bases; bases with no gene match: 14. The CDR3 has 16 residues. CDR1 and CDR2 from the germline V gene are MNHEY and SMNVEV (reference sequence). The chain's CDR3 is CASSHRTGPALYGYTF. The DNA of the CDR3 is TGTGCCAGCAGCCACAGGACAGGACCAGCCCTCTATGGCTACACCTTC.

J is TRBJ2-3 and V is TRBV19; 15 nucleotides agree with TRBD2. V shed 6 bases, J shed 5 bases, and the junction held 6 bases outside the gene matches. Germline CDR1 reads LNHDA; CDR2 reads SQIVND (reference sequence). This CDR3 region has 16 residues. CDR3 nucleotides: TGTGCCAGTAGGGAGGGACTAGCGGGAGGTGGAGATACGCAGTATTTT. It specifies CASREGLAGGGDTQYF.

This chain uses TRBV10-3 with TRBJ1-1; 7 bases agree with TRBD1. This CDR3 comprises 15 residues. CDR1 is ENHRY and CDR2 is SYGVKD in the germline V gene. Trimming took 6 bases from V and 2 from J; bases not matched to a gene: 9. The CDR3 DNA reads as TGTGCCATCAGCCCCATCCGACAGGGAAACACTGAAGCTTTCTTT. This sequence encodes CAISPIRQGNTEAFF.

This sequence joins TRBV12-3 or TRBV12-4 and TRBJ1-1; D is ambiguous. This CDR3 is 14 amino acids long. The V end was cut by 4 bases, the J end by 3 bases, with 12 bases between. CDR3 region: CASSSKFPYTEAFF. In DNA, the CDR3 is TGTGCCAGCAGTTCGAAGTTCCCGTACACTGAAGCTTTCTTT.